These 16 T cell receptor beta chains share one sample of origin, sequenced in a study of T cells in localized non-small cell lung cancer. TCRdb keeps only in-frame clones here, not all; method: immunoSEQ multiplex PCR. The sample includes 70,000 or so clones, approximately 84% of them seen just once. The sample consisted of peripheral blood, taken before any cancer treatment. The receptors here all came from a female donor over 55 with stage I lung adenocarcinoma.

This clone was seen more than once but under ten times. V and J are TRBV5-4 and TRBJ1-2, with 12 bases aligning to TRBD1. This CDR3 spans 18 amino acids. Germline loops: CDR1 SGHNT, CDR2 YYREEE (reference sequence). V trimming: 6 bases; J trimming: 4 bases; junction bases outside the gene matches: 16. The CDR3 reads CASNSRTGQGALGYGYTF. The CDR3 DNA reads TGTGCCAGCAATTCGCGAACGGGACAGGGGGCTTTGGGCTATGGCTACACCTTC.

This chain joins TRBV18 and TRBJ1-6, with 10 bases fitting TRBD1. The CDR3 extends over 17 amino acids. Germline CDR1 reads KGHSH; CDR2 reads LQKENI. Trimming took 5 bases from V and 1 from J; bases not matched to a gene: 5. The CDR3 DNA reads TGTGCCAGCTCAACCGGGACAGGGGCTTCCTATAATTCACCCCTCCACTTT. It translates to CASSTGTGASYNSPLHF.

The rearrangement links TRBV15 to TRBJ1-4; TRBD1 matches at 7 bases. Trimming at V came to 0 bases and at J to 5 bases, leaving 6 bases not matched to a gene. The germline gives CDR1 LNHNV, CDR2 YYDKDF (reference sequence). The CDR3 extends over 16 amino acids. The CDR3 spells CATSRDIGRGNEKLFF. CDR3 sequence (DNA): TGTGCCACCAGCAGAGATATAGGCAGGGGGAATGAAAAACTGTTTTTT.

The V gene is TRBV7-2, the J gene TRBJ2-7; 8 nucleotides agree with TRBD2. From germline, CDR1 is SGHTA and CDR2 FQGNSA. The ends lost 3 bases at V and 6 bases at J; junction bases unmatched: 13. The CDR3 consists of 16 residues. CDR3 sequence reads: CASSFAVASGSGEQYF. CDR3 sequence (DNA): TGTGCCAGCAGCTTCGCTGTGGCCAGCGGGAGTGGCGAGCAGTACTTC.

V and J are TRBV11-2 and TRBJ1-4; 9 bases line up with TRBD1. The J segment lost 6 bases and the V segment lost 4 bases, leaving 3 bases of the junction unmatched. This CDR3 has 14 amino acids. The germline V gene has CDR1 SGHAT and CDR2 FQNNGV. CDR3 region: CASSSGTGYEKLFF. The CDR3 bases are TGTGCCAGCAGCTCCGGGACAGGGTATGAAAAACTGTTTTTT.

This clone was detected once. This chain connects TRBV6-6 to TRBJ2-7, with TRBD2 matching 9 bases. The J segment lost 4 bases and the V segment lost 0 bases, leaving 4 bases of the junction unmatched. Germline V gives CDR1 MNHNY, CDR2 SVGAGI (reference sequence). There are 15 residues in the CDR3. DNA of the CDR3: TGTGCCAGCAGTTACTCTAGCGGGAGAGGTTACGAGCAGTACTTC. This encodes CASSYSSGRGYEQYF.

This clone turned up a few times. The rearrangement joins TRBV7-8 to TRBJ1-2; 7 nucleotides line up with TRBD1. The trim removed 1 base at V and 2 bases at J, leaving 7 bases unmatched. From germline, CDR1 is SGHVS and CDR2 FQNEAQ. This CDR3 contains 16 residues. As DNA, the CDR3 is TGTGCCAGCAGCTTAGGACGACAGGGAGGAAACTATGGCTACACCTTC. Residues: CASSLGRQGGNYGYTF.

The rearrangement uses TRBV21-1 and TRBJ1-4; no check of the table's D call, TRBD1, against the DNA was made. TRBV21-1 is noted as a pseudogene. This CDR3 is 19 amino acids long. The CDR3 region is CASSKLYFPAGQGLEKLFF. The CDR3 bases are TGTGCCAGCAGCAAACTATATTTTCCCGCGGGACAGGGTTTGGAAAAACTGTTTTTT.

This rearrangement joins TRBV5-6 to TRBJ1-1; unclear D gene. With 1 base removed from V and 0 bases from J, the gap between germline ends came to 7 bases. Germline CDR1 reads SGHDT; CDR2 reads YYEEEE. CDR3 length equals 14 residues. The CDR3 DNA reads as TGTGCCAGCAGCTTGAGCCCCATGAACACTGAAGCTTTCTTT. This encodes CASSLSPMNTEAFF.

The chain carries TRBV4-2 and TRBJ1-1; TRBD1 matches at 10 bases. There are 18 residues in the CDR3. CDR1 LGHNA and CDR2 YNFKEQ come from the germline V gene. The trim removed 2 bases at V and 7 bases at J, leaving 16 bases unmatched. This CDR3 reads CASSQTSRDRGLRGEAFF. The CDR3 region has the DNA TGTGCCAGCAGCCAAACCTCCCGGGACAGGGGCCTTAGGGGTGAAGCTTTCTTT.

In nucleotides, the CDR3 is TGTGCCAGCAGTGGGACTAGCGGGGGAGAGACCCAGTACTTC. Translated: CASSGTSGGETQYF. The genes are TRBV2 and TRBJ2-5; 13 positions match TRBD2. Trimming removed 4 bases from V and 4 bases from J; junction bases left unmatched: 0. Germline V gives CDR1 SNHLY, CDR2 FYNNEI. The CDR3 loop spans 14 amino acids.

This chain links TRBV9 with TRBJ1-6, with TRBD1 as a possible D gene (5 bases). This CDR3 has 14 residues. Trimming took off 0 bases at V and 9 bases at J, with 10 bases between the two ends. The germline CDR1 and CDR2 sequences are SGDLS and YYNGEE. The CDR3 loop reads CASSVDGGSSPLHF. DNA of the CDR3: TGTGCCAGCAGCGTAGATGGGGGAAGTTCACCCCTCCACTTT. The full variable domain, rest sourced from reference TRBV9 and TRBJ1-6, is DSGVTQTPKHLITATGQRVTLRCSPRSGDLSVYWYQQSLDQGLQFLIQYYNGEERAKGNILERFSAQQFPDLHSELNLSSLELGDSALYFCASSVDGGSSPLHFGNGTRLTVT.

The genes are TRBV27 and TRBJ2-1, with 7 positions matching TRBD2. Germline V gene sequence: CDR1 MNHEY, CDR2 SMNVEV (reference sequence). After removal of 1 base from V and 1 base from J, the junction contained 10 bases not matched to a gene. The CDR3 covers 18 residues. The CDR3 DNA reads TGTGCCAGCAGTTTATTCGGCGGGGGAGCTCAGTCCTACAATGAGCAGTTCTTC. Translated: CASSLFGGGAQSYNEQFF.

CDR3 residues: CASSQDTGWREQYF. The CDR3 DNA reads TGCGCCAGCAGCCAAGATACCGGCTGGAGGGAGCAGTACTTC. This rearrangement joins TRBV4-3 to TRBJ2-7, with D perhaps TRBD2 (5 bases). Germline V gene sequence: CDR1 LGHNA, CDR2 YSLEER. The CDR3 has 14 residues. Between the trimmed V and J ends, which lost 0 bases and 7 bases, there was a span of 13 bases.

The chain carries TRBV19 and TRBJ2-1, with TRBD2 identical over 16 bases. With V trimmed by 2 bases and J by 8 bases, 9 bases remained unmatched. The CDR3 contains 18 residues. In germline, CDR1 is LNHDA, CDR2 SQIVND (reference sequence). The CDR3 spells CASSIHKSGTSGRDEQFF. The CDR3 DNA sequence: TGTGCCAGTAGTATACATAAATCGGGGACTAGCGGGAGGGATGAGCAGTTCTTC.

The J gene is TRBJ1-2, the V gene TRBV9; possibly TRBD1 for D (5 bases). Germline CDR1 and CDR2: SGDLS and YYNGEE. This CDR3 comprises 15 residues. Trimming left V 3 bases short and J 3 bases short, with 15 bases between. The CDR3 loop is CASSAQSGPDYGYTF. CDR3 bases: TGTGCCAGCAGCGCTCAATCGGGGCCCGACTATGGCTACACCTTC.